This TCR beta chain appears in the sequencing data of a study of cytomegalovirus exposure and HLA in healthy donors (dated by TCRdb to 2017 to 2019). Regarding the research as a whole: In an earlier analysis of approximately 640 of the donors, about 260 Gb of sequence data and 90 million to 130 million unique TCR beta sequences from about 179 million T cells were reported. The study was designed to test whether signatures of past pathogen exposure could be identified by cataloging public T cell receptors. Class I and class II HLA loci were covered by the typing at four-digit resolution. Because of strong linkage in the cohort, five DR-DQ haplotypes were treated as single units for association and clustering. Alongside the repertoire data, information on donor age, sex, ethnicity and CMV serostatus was compiled. All discovery cohort repertoires had been generated using a single sequencing platform. To predict cytomegalovirus infection status, the study brought together high-throughput TCR immunosequencing, statistical association of individual TCRs with disease status, and machine learning. The number of donors typed differed by locus, with roughly 620-630 for A, B, C, DRB1 and DQB1, 522 for DQA1, 600 to 610 for DPA1, and some 440 for DPB1. To decide whether each TCR beta V gene segment behaved as functional or pseudogenic, an earlier analysis of approximately 620 of the donors relied on high-throughput TCR beta sequencing. In a later genetic analysis, genome-wide SNP genotypes for about 65% of the roughly 670 donors were used, and that subset was treated as a discovery cohort. An early release that covered about 640 HLA-typed donors contained approximately 290 gigabases of sequencing data and roughly 84 million unique TCR sequences. Using immunosequencing, the study profiled T cell repertoires from 500 to 800 subjects and related those repertoires to cytomegalovirus serostatus. On average, approximately 250,000 unique TCR beta nucleotide sequences were sequenced per donor among a few hundred genotyped donors of the cohort, with about 17% of those sequences being non-productive. To study patterns of TCR occurrence, a later analysis re-analyzed previously published TCR beta repertoires from 666 donors and added high-resolution HLA genotyping. Besides the first cohort of 666 subjects, a separate validation cohort made up of 120 or so different subjects was used. Among the roughly 400 genotyped donors, roughly 80% belonged to the genetic ancestry cluster associated with self-reported Caucasian donors. In the later analysis, no new phenotypic data were used to find candidate immune exposures; instead, reliance was placed on TCR beta sequences and their occurrence across donors.

In total, about 650 healthy bone marrow donors made up the cohort. Cohort members were all nominally healthy when sampled, although unrecorded immune exposures were likely present. The donor was CMV seropositive and was included in the group of 289 seropositive cohort members. Every donor gave a peripheral blood sample, and the peripheral blood mononuclear cells from that sample were used for TCR beta sequencing. Genomic DNA extraction from the blood cell samples was performed with the Qiagen DNeasy Blood Extraction Kit. Preparation of the library involved the immunoSEQ multiplex PCR assay. For the multiplex PCR, a mixture combining 60 forward primers for TCR Vbeta segments and 13 reverse primers for TCR Jbeta segments was used. The CDR3 region of rearranged TCR beta genes was amplified from genomic DNA with a multiplex PCR assay. On the Illumina HiSeq System, the amplified TCR beta libraries were sequenced as 87-base-pair reads. Processing in the source paper ran as follows. A later analysis tallied tens of millions of unique TCR beta chains across the 660 or so repertoires, and about 10 million of those chains were shared by two or more donors. Raw reads were error-corrected and collapsed into unique sequences by a nearest-neighbor algorithm in which closely related sequences were merged to remove PCR and sequencing errors. V, D and J gene segments were assigned by aligning CDR3 sequences to IMGT reference sequences. Each retained sequence needed at least a six-nucleotide match to both a V gene segment and a J gene segment. Rearrangements were called productive when the CDR3 lacked stop codons and stayed in frame with V and J; all others were non-productive. Following IMGT convention, CDR3 was defined as the stretch from the second conserved V-encoded cysteine to the conserved J-encoded phenylalanine. In an earlier analysis of more than 550 of the donors, sequences lacking an unambiguous match to a single V gene segment were excluded. An earlier analysis of some 610 of the donors called V segments functional above 56.7% productive rearrangements and segregating when the between-donor standard deviation exceeded 5%. A statistical classification framework was developed to diagnose cytomegalovirus status using the catalog of TCR beta chain sequences. V and J gene assignment, in a later analysis, came from comparing TCR nucleotide sequences with IMGT/GENE-DB human TR gene sequences. A later analysis assigned CDR3 sequences and most-parsimonious VDJ recombination scenarios with the TCRdist pipeline. In a later analysis, each TCR beta chain was defined by its CDR3 amino acid sequence together with its V-gene family, and reads lacking a unique V-gene family were excluded. As a way to deal with suspected cross-contamination and a sequencing artifact, a later analysis dropped roughly 620 nucleotide sequences that were highly shared and had low generation probability. A later analysis calculated a clonal expansion index for each public chain from normalized within-repertoire ranks of inferred template counts. In a later analysis, generation probabilities were computed with a VDJ recombination model fitted to out-of-frame rearrangements, and the resulting probabilities were checked against IGoR. Hypergeometric tests were used in a later analysis to score TCR-TCR, TCR-HLA and TCR-CMV co-occurrence, with a repertoire-size bias correction applied to the TCR pairs. False discovery rates were estimated in a later analysis by permuting HLA or CMV assignments 20 times. In a later analysis, co-occurring TCRs were grouped using DBSCAN, with TCRdist sequence similarity added in when clustering inside HLA-allele-positive subsets. Co-occurrence clustering excluded repertoires with fewer than 30,000 or more than 120,000 public chains, plus five with anomalous nucleotide sharing. TCRdb holds this immuneACCESS table with in-frame rearrangements only. Some clones are missing; in checked studies, unresolved V genes explain under half, and the rest has no known cause. The V and J calls and the clone size are those of that table, but D and trimming were determined from the DNA. The sample table shows about 78,000 clones, and about 60% are seen once. Approximately 5.7% of the sample lies in the top ten.

Only a few counts were recorded for this clone. What antigen it recognizes has not been identified. The record has no base qualities; no much larger clone is one base away. The CDR3 has 11 amino acids, counting the end cysteine and phenylalanine. The kept DNA is CDR3 alone, 33 bases in frame from the first base. Trimming at the junction amounts to 8 bases on V and 4 bases on J, and the germline ends lie 6 bases apart. The germline V gene specifies MNHEY as CDR1 and SVGAGI as CDR2. The research as a whole found: The only immune exposure information available for the cohort was CMV serostatus. A later analysis found that HLA-associated TCR beta chains were more clonally expanded and had lower generation probabilities than equally common non-associated chains. Strong co-occurrence of HLA alleles, especially DR and DQ, made assigning TCR associations to individual alleles difficult. Some IMGT-functional V segments, including TRBV6-2 and TRBV6-3, could not be distinguished by the 87-base-pair reads and were therefore excluded. A further reported finding was that TCR beta sequences accurately predicted the HLA-A and HLA-B alleles for most subjects in the first cohort. The classifier was reported to diagnose cytomegalovirus status with high specificity and sensitivity in both the original cohort and the validation cohort. An association between a missense DCLRE1C variant and V-gene and J-gene trimming of TCR beta chains was found in a later genetic analysis and replicated in an independent cohort. In vitro tests confirmed that a few of the cytomegalovirus-associated TCR beta chains recognize cytomegalovirus antigens. According to a later analysis, TCR association rates differed among HLA loci, with DRB1 alleles showing the most associated TCRs and HLA-C alleles showing the fewest. Most CMV-associated TCR beta chains appeared to be HLA-restricted in a later analysis, and the HLA associations seemed to be driven largely by CMV exposure. Broadly in line with IMGT annotations, most TCR beta V segments showed up in productive rearrangements about 87% or about 30% of the time in an earlier analysis of approximately 600 of the donors. The authors suggested that the approach could potentially be generalized to other disease states and immunological phenotypes. Most TCR sequences were observed very rarely across donors, whereas some public TCRs were present in many individuals. According to a later genetic analysis, donors in an Asian-associated ancestry cluster had fewer N-insertions in productive TCRs than the approximately 690-donor mean. A cluster of highly shared sequence variants was judged likely to be a technical artifact of the sequencing pipeline. Roughly uniform sequencing depth across donors was assumed in presence/absence analyses, although this assumption may not hold. Because some donors lacked HLA typing at each locus, the association tests relied only on the typed subset. The study gave a list of more than 150 TCR beta chains associated with cytomegalovirus. According to a later analysis, parvovirus B19, influenza, CMV and Epstein-Barr virus appeared linked to several top co-occurrence clusters. In this cohort, only TCR beta chains were sequenced, and detectable features were limited by the absence of alpha or paired-chain data. Linkage disequilibrium might explain the correlated functional status among segregating V segments, but an unknown experimental factor could not be ruled out. Specific HLA alleles were associated with over 15,000 TCR beta sequences at a false discovery rate of 0.05 in a later analysis. Over 15 rarely observed V segments, including chromosome 9 orphons, were excluded from the earlier analysis of just under 600 of the donors because counts were too low.

Recombination connected TRBV6-5 to TRBJ2-1, with the identity of the D gene unclear. The TCR originated in a man aged 25 to 40 in good health and CMV-seropositive. Sequenced: PBMCs. The bases read TGTGCCAGCCTTAAATACAATGAGCAGTTCTTC. This sequence encodes CASLKYNEQFF.